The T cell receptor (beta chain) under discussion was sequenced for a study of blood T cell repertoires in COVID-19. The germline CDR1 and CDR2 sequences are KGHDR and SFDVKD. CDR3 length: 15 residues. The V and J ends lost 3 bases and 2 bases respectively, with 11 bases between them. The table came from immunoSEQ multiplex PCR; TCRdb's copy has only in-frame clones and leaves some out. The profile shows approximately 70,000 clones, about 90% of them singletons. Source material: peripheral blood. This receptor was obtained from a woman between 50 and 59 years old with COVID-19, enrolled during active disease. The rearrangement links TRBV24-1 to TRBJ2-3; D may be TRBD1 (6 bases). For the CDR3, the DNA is TGTGCCACCAGTGATCGGACAGAGCACACAGATACGCAGTATTTT. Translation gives CATSDRTEHTDTQYF.